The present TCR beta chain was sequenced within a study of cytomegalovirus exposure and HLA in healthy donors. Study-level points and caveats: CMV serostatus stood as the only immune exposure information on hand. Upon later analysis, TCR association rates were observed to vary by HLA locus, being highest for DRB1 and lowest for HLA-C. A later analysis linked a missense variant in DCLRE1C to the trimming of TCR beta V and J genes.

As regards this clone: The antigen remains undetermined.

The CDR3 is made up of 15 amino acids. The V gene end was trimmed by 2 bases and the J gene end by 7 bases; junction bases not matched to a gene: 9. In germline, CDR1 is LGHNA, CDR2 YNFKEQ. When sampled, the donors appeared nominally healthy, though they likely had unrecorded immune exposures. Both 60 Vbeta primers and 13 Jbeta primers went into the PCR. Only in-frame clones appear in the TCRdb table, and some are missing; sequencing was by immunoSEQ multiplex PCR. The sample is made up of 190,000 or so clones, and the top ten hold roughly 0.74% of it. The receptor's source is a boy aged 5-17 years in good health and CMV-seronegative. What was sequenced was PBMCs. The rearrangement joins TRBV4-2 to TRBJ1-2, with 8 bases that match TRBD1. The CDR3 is CASSQFYDGQGGYTF. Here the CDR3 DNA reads TGTGCCAGCAGCCAATTCTACGATGGACAGGGTGGCTACACCTTC.